This TCR beta chain was recorded in a study of neoadjuvant anti-PD-1 for oral cavity cancer. At the level of the study: Non-progressing patients received a fourth nivolumab dose near day 43, then surgery on days 50-56. The study's findings and limits: TCR analyses covered only a few patients per response group.

With respect to this clone: The antigen is unknown.

Documented time point: after neoadjuvant nivolumab, at surgical resection. Analysis of PBMCs was direct, with no culture step. Six replicates per PBMC sample, mostly from 480 ng of genomic DNA. Some clones are missing from TCRdb's copy, which holds only in-frame ones; the method was immunoSEQ multiplex PCR. The sample has roughly 14,000 clones; 60% to 75% are singletons. V dropped 1 base and J dropped 5 bases, with 6 bases sitting between them. The CDR3 length is 13 residues. Germline-derived CDR1 and CDR2 are MRHNA and SNTAGT. This TCR came from a person between 40 and 85 years old with oral cavity squamous cell carcinoma. Here the sequenced sample was PBMCs, taken after nivolumab (anti-PD-1) treatment. This rearrangement joins TRBV6-4 to TRBJ2-1; D uncertain. CDR3 loop: CASSDWSHNEQFF. The CDR3, as DNA: TGTGCCAGCAGTGACTGGAGTCACAATGAGCAGTTCTTC.